The 16 T cell receptor beta chains given below trace back to one sample, sequenced in a study of cytomegalovirus exposure and HLA in healthy donors. PCR primers comprised 60 Vbeta and 13 Jbeta primers. The assay was immunoSEQ multiplex PCR, and TCRdb's table has in-frame clones only and misses some. The table has 65,000 to 85,000 clones, approximately 70% seen once. Sequenced: PBMCs. These receptors originate from a male donor in good health and CMV-seropositive.

The chain uses TRBV6-6 and TRBJ2-4; D gene unclear. The J call may be in error: the DNA end matches TRBJ2-6 better. This CDR3 has 13 residues. Germline V gene data show CDR1 as MNHNY and CDR2 as SVGAGI (reference sequence). CDR3 DNA: TGTGCCATTTCGCGCTCTGGGGCCAACGTCCTGACTTTC. Translation: CAISRSGANVLTF.

V is TRBV7-9 and J is TRBJ2-7, with a weak D call TRBD1 (5 bases). CDR3 length equals 14 residues. The germline V gene encodes CDR1 SEHNR and CDR2 FQNEAQ (reference sequence). V lost 6 bases and J lost 6, with 18 bases in between. In DNA, the CDR3 is TGTGCCAGCAGGATGGCGCAGGGTGGGTCCGAGCAGTACTTC. Residues: CASRMAQGGSEQYF.

This clone has only one observation. The chain couples TRBV30 to TRBJ2-1; D call uncertain. V was shortened by 0 bases and J by 5 bases, with 8 bases between the two germline ends. The length of the CDR3 is 13 residues. Germline V gives CDR1 GTSNPN, CDR2 SVGIG (reference sequence). Here the CDR3 reads CAWSVMENNEQFF. For the CDR3, the DNA is TGTGCCTGGAGTGTAATGGAGAACAATGAGCAGTTCTTC.

Concerning this clone: The same CDR3 arises from other DNA sequences in this sample as well. This chain uses TRBV5-1 with TRBJ1-1, with 11 bases aligning to TRBD1. The CDR3 is 14 residues long. The germline gives CDR1 SGHRS, CDR2 YFSETQ. Trimming took 4 bases from V and 4 from J; bases not matched to a gene: 3. Here the CDR3 DNA reads TGCGCCAGCAGCCAGGGGACAGGGGGCACTGAAGCTTTCTTT. Translated: CASSQGTGGTEAFF. The whole variable domain, remainder taken from reference TRBV5-1 and TRBJ1-1, is KAGVTQTPRYLIKTRGQQVTLSCSPISGHRSVSWYQQTPGQGLQFLFEYFSETQRNKGNFPGRFSGRQFSNSRSEMNVSTLELGDSALYLCASSQGTGGTEAFFGQGTRLTVV.

J is TRBJ2-1 and V is TRBV2; tentative D call: TRBD2 (7 bases). The CDR3 sequence is 15 residues long. V lost 7 bases and J 7 bases, leaving 20 bases between the germline ends. Looked up from germline, CDR1 is SNHLY and CDR2 is FYNNEI. CDR3 sequence (DNA): TGTGCCAGCACCCTAGGGGGGGAGGGCCTTAATGAGCAGTTCTTC. Translation: CASTLGGEGLNEQFF.

This clone was seen only a few times. The chain joins TRBV6-1 to TRBJ2-7; possibly TRBD2 for D (6 bases). The CDR3 covers 14 residues. Germline lookup yields CDR1 MNHNS and CDR2 SASEGT. Trimming took 4 bases from V and 5 from J, leaving 15 bases between them. The chain's CDR3 is CASSALAVGNEQYF. The CDR3 bases are TGTGCCAGCAGTGCACTAGCCGTTGGCAACGAGCAGTACTTC.

For this clone: One end of the junction is discordant with germline, which a read error may explain. The rearrangement joins TRBV7-9 to TRBJ2-5; TRBD2 agrees at 11 bases. The CDR3 has 16 residues. Germline V gene lookup returns CDR1 SEHNR and CDR2 FQNEAQ (reference sequence). The CDR3 DNA is TGTTCCAGCAGCCCCACGGCTAGCGGGAGGAGGGAGACCCAGTACTTC. Its protein is CSSSPTASGRRETQYF.

This clone turned up a few times. The chain recombines TRBV19 with TRBJ1-1; perhaps TRBD1 as D (6 bases). Germline lookup yields CDR1 LNHDA and CDR2 SQIVND (reference sequence). The V gene lost 3 bases and the J gene lost 3 bases, with 8 bases spanning the gap. This CDR3 is built from 13 residues. CDR3 sequence (DNA): TGTGCCAGTAGTATTAAGGGGGACACTGAAGCTTTCTTT. This encodes CASSIKGDTEAFF.

J is TRBJ1-5 and V is TRBV30; the D gene is possibly TRBD1 (6 bases). The CDR3 contains 14 residues. The germline gives CDR1 GTSNPN, CDR2 SVGIG (reference sequence). Trimming pared 8 bases from V and 2 bases from J, leaving 16 bases between. The CDR3 reads CAACRAGGNQPQHF. CDR3 coding DNA: TGTGCCGCCTGCCGAGCAGGGGGCAATCAGCCCCAGCATTTT.

This sequence joins TRBV11-2 and TRBJ1-2, with TRBD1 as a possible D gene (5 bases). V was pared by 4 bases and J by 7 bases, with 13 bases between. The germline CDR1 and CDR2 sequences are SGHAT and FQNNGV. The CDR3 is made up of 13 amino acids. CDR3 sequence: CASSYNTGGGYTF. In DNA, the CDR3 is TGTGCCAGCAGCTACAATACCGGGGGTGGCTACACCTTC.

Comments on this clone: One end of the junction is discordant with germline, which a read error may explain. V usage is TRBV7-9 and J usage is TRBJ1-6; no clear D gene. CDR3 length: 16 amino acids. The germline V gene has CDR1 SEHNR and CDR2 FQNEAQ (reference sequence). CDR3 sequence: CSSSSRRSSYNSPLHF. CDR3 sequence (DNA): TGTTCCAGCAGCTCCCGGAGGAGCTCCTATAATTCACCCCTCCACTTT.

J is TRBJ1-1 and V is TRBV7-9; D remains ambiguous. Trimming took off 1 base at V and 1 base at J, with 4 bases between the two ends. Looked up from germline, CDR1 is SEHNR and CDR2 is FQNEAQ (reference sequence). There are 13 residues in the CDR3. The CDR3 DNA sequence: TGTGCCAGCAGCTTAGAACAGAACACTGAAGCTTTCTTT. Translation gives CASSLEQNTEAFF.

This clone was counted only a few times. The chain employs TRBV5-1 and TRBJ2-2; tentative D call: TRBD1 (5 bases). Germline values: CDR1 SGHRS, CDR2 YFSETQ. The V end lost 5 bases, the J end lost 2 bases, and 10 bases lay between the germline ends. The CDR3 has 14 amino acids. The CDR3 bases are TGCGCCAGCAGACCGCAGGGAAACACCGGGGAGCTGTTTTTT. This codes for CASRPQGNTGELFF.

The chain couples TRBV5-6 to TRBJ1-5; 7 positions match TRBD1. The CDR3 is 17 amino acids. V was clipped by 0 bases and J by 0 bases; unmatched bases: 6. From germline, CDR1 is SGHDT and CDR2 YYEEEE. The CDR3 DNA follows: TGTGCCAGCAGCTTGGTAGGCCAGGGGGTTAGCAATCAGCCCCAGCATTTT. Its translation is CASSLVGQGVSNQPQHF.

The chain couples TRBV2 to TRBJ2-6, with TRBD1 matching over 10 bases. CDR1 is SNHLY and CDR2 is FYNNEI in the germline V gene. V dropped 5 bases and J dropped 3; count of bases not matched to a gene: 7. The CDR3 has 17 amino acids. CDR3 in DNA: TGTGCCAGCAGTTTGACAGGGGGCTCAAGTGGGGCCAACGTCCTGACTTTC. It encodes CASSLTGGSSGANVLTF.

This clone was observed a few times. CDR3 DNA: TGTGCCAGCAGTTCCGACAGGGGGGCTATGAACACTGAAGCTTTCTTT. It encodes CASSSDRGAMNTEAFF. J is TRBJ1-1 and V is TRBV7-9, with 9 bases aligning to TRBD1. CDR3 size: 16 residues. V shed 6 bases and J 0 bases; nucleotides not matched to a gene: 8. Looked up from germline, CDR1 is SEHNR and CDR2 is FQNEAQ (reference sequence).